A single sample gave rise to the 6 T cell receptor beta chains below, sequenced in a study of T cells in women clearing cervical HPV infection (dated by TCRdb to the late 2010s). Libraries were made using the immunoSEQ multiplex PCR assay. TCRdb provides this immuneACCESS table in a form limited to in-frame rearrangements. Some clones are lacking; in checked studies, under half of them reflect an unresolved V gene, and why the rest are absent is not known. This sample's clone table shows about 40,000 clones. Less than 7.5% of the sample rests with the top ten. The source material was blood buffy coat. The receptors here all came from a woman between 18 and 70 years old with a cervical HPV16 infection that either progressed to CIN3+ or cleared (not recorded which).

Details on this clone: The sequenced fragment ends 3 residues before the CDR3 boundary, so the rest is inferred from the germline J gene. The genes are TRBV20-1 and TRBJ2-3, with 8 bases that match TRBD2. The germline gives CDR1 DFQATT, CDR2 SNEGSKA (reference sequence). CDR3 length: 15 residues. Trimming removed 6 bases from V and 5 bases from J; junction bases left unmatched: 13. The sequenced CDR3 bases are TGCAGTGCAGAGGGCGGGGGGTCTCACGGAGATACG. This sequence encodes CSAEGGGSHGDT. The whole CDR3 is CSAEGGGSHGDTQYF.

CDR3: CASSLRTSGYNEQFF. The covered CDR3 bases are TGCGCCAGCAGCTTGCGGACTAGCGGATACAATGAG. This chain connects TRBV5-1 to TRBJ2-1; 10 bases are a match to TRBD2. The read falls 3 residues short of the CDR3 end, and the missing part is taken from the germline J gene. Germline V gives CDR1 SGHRS, CDR2 YFSETQ. V trimming: 1 base; J trimming: 4 bases; junction bases outside the gene matches: 2. This CDR3 spans 15 amino acids. The full variable domain, completed using reference TRBV5-1 and TRBJ2-1, is KAGVTQTPRYLIKTRGQQVTLSCSPISGHRSVSWYQQTPGQGLQFLFEYFSETQRNKGNFPGRFSGRQFSNSRSEMNVSTLELGDSALYLCASSLRTSGYNEQFFGPGTRLTVL.

This chain's CDR3 is CAWSSGTGDGYTF. The part of the CDR3 DNA that was read is TGTGCCTGGAGTTCCGGGACAGGGGATGGC. The chain couples TRBV30 to TRBJ1-2; TRBD1 aligns across 10 bases. The read comes to an end 3 residues before the CDR3 does, leaving the germline J gene to fill in the end. Germline loops: CDR1 GTSNPN, CDR2 SVGIG (reference sequence). V gave up 2 bases and J gave up 6 bases; unmatched junction bases: 3. The CDR3 loop spans 13 amino acids.

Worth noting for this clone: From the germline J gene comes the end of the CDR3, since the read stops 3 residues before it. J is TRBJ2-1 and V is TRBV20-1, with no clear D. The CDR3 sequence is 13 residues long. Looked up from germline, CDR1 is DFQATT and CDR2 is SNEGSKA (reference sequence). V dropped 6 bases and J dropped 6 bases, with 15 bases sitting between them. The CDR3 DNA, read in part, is TGCAGTGCAATCTTGCGGCTCGGCAATGAG. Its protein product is CSAILRLGNE. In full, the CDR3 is CSAILRLGNEQFF.

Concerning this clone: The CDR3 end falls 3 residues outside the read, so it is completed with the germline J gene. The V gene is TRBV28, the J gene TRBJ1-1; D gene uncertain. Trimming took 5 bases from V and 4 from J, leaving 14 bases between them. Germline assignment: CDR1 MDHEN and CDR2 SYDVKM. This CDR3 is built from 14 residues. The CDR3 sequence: CASSLPRWATEAFF. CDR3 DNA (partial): TGTGCCAGCAGTCTCCCCCGGTGGGCCACTGAA.

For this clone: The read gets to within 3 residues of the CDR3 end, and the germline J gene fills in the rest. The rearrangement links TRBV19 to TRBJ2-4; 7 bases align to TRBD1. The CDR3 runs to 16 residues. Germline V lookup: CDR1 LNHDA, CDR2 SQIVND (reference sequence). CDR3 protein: CASSIRVTGSRYGQYF. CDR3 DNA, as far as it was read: TGTGCCAGTAGTATAAGAGTGACAGGGAGCCGCTATGGT. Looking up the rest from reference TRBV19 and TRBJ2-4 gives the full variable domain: DGGITQSPKYLFRKEGQNVTLSCEQNLNHDAMYWYRQDPGQGLRLIYYSQIVNDFQKGDIAEGYSVSREKKESFPLTVTSAQKNPTAFYLCASSIRVTGSRYGQYFGAGTRLSVL.